Presented here are 21 T cell receptor beta chains from one specimen sequenced in a study of blood T cell repertoires in COVID-19. Profiling relied on immunoSEQ multiplex PCR, and the TCRdb table lists in-frame clones only, not all of them. The table includes roughly 400,000 clones, about 92% detected once. Material for sequencing was PBMCs or T cells enriched from blood (not recorded which). These receptors all stem from a man younger than 30 who had recovered from COVID-19.

V gene TRBV29-1 combines with J gene TRBJ1-2; no clear D gene. V was clipped by 6 bases and J by 7 bases, with 15 bases between them. The CDR3 has 12 residues. Germline loops: CDR1 SQVTM, CDR2 ANQGSEA. The CDR3 spells CSVTIPRAGYTF. DNA of the CDR3: TGCAGCGTCACGATTCCGAGGGCTGGCTACACCTTC.

This clone was detected only once. This chain joins TRBV5-1 and TRBJ2-2; D perhaps matches TRBD2 (6 bases). Looked up from germline, CDR1 is SGHRS and CDR2 is YFSETQ. This CDR3 spans 16 amino acids. V shed 4 bases and J shed 3 bases, with 16 bases lying between them. The CDR3 DNA reads TGCGCCAGCAGCGTGAGGACTATGGGGTACACCGGGGAGCTGTTTTTT. Translated, it gives CASSVRTMGYTGELFF.

The rearrangement uses TRBV30 and TRBJ2-1, with D maybe TRBD2 (6 bases). Germline V gene lookup returns CDR1 GTSNPN and CDR2 SVGIG (reference sequence). This CDR3 has 13 amino acids. V dropped 5 bases and J dropped 3 bases, with 11 bases sitting between them. As DNA, the CDR3 is TGTGCCTGGGCCCCCGGGAGCTACAATGAGCAGTTCTTC. Translation: CAWAPGSYNEQFF.

This chain links TRBV5-1 with TRBJ2-3; 12 nucleotides align to TRBD1. The trim removed 0 bases at V and 4 bases at J, leaving 0 bases unmatched. CDR1 and CDR2 from the germline V gene are SGHRS and YFSETQ. This CDR3 is 15 amino acids long. CDR3 sequence (DNA): TGCGCCAGCAGCTTGGGGGACAGGGGGCCAGATACGCAGTATTTT. Encoded protein: CASSLGDRGPDTQYF.

The chain is built from TRBV30 and TRBJ1-1; D ambiguous. Germline values: CDR1 GTSNPN, CDR2 SVGIG (reference sequence). This CDR3 spans 11 amino acids. Trimming left V 8 bases short and J 1 base short, with 8 bases between. CDR3 in amino acids: CAQRRNTEAFF. The CDR3 coding sequence is TGTGCCCAAAGGAGGAACACTGAAGCTTTCTTT.

The genes are TRBV5-1 and TRBJ1-2; tentatively, D is TRBD1 (6 bases). The CDR3 has 17 residues. V was shortened by 0 bases and J by 1 base, with 16 bases between the two germline ends. From germline, CDR1 is SGHRS and CDR2 YFSETQ. This chain's CDR3 is CASSLELGAPFNYGYTF. As DNA, the CDR3 is TGCGCCAGCAGCTTGGAGTTGGGGGCCCCCTTTAACTATGGCTACACCTTC.

The chain employs TRBV21-1 and TRBJ2-7; the DNA was not used to check the table's D call, TRBD1. TRBV21-1 is classified as a pseudogene. The CDR3 has 11 residues. CDR3 loop: CSGQDSYEQYF. For the CDR3, the DNA is TGTTCTGGACAGGACTCCTACGAGCAGTACTTC.

A single count supports this clone. This chain uses TRBV27 with TRBJ2-5, with D possibly TRBD2 on 6 matching bases. CDR3 length: 11 residues. Trimming removed 3 bases at V and 7 bases at J, with 6 bases between. Germline CDR1 MNHEY, CDR2 SMNVEV (reference sequence). The CDR3 spells CASSFGGTQYF. The CDR3 DNA reads TGTGCCAGCAGTTTCGGGGGGACCCAGTACTTC.

The chain carries TRBV5-6 and TRBJ1-4; tentatively, D is TRBD1 (6 bases). This CDR3 has 14 amino acids. Trimming removed 4 bases at V and 5 bases at J, with 12 bases between. The V gene's germline CDR1 is SGHDT and CDR2 YYEEEE. Written as DNA, the CDR3 is TGTGCCAGCAGCAAATGGACAGAGAATGAAAAACTGTTTTTT. Amino acids: CASSKWTENEKLFF. The full variable domain, rest sourced from reference TRBV5-6 and TRBJ1-4, is DAGVTQSPTHLIKTRGQQVTLRCSPKSGHDTVSWYQQALGQGPQFIFQYYEEEERQRGNFPDRFSGHQFPNYSSELNVNALLLGDSALYLCASSKWTENEKLFFGSGTQLSVL.

This chain links TRBV27 with TRBJ1-1; D is perhaps TRBD1 (6 bases). The V gene lost 4 bases and the J gene lost 4 bases, with 10 bases spanning the gap. Germline V gene data show CDR1 as MNHEY and CDR2 as SMNVEV (reference sequence). CDR3 length: 13 residues. The CDR3 DNA follows: TGTGCCAGCAGTTCCACAGGGTTCACTGAAGCTTTCTTT. It specifies CASSSTGFTEAFF.

This clone appeared once. V gene TRBV19 combines with J gene TRBJ1-6; D is undetermined. The CDR3 has 13 amino acids. CDR1 is LNHDA and CDR2 is SQIVND in the germline V gene (reference sequence). Trimming removed 3 bases from V and 8 bases from J, with 8 bases in between. The CDR3 spells CASSMPGYSPLHF. The CDR3 DNA sequence: TGTGCCAGTAGTATGCCAGGCTATTCACCCCTCCACTTT.

This clone appeared a single time. The V gene is TRBV11-3, the J gene TRBJ2-1; D is possibly TRBD1 (6 bases). This CDR3 has 15 residues. V was pared by 4 bases and J by 0 bases, with 10 bases between. Germline CDR1 is SGHNT and CDR2 is YENEEA. This CDR3 reads CASSSTGSSYNEQFF. The CDR3, as DNA: TGTGCCAGCAGCTCTACAGGGAGCTCCTACAATGAGCAGTTCTTC.

This clone was recorded a few times. The chain uses TRBV28 and TRBJ1-1; a weak D match, TRBD1 (6 bases). The germline V gene has CDR1 MDHEN and CDR2 SYDVKM. This CDR3 has 14 amino acids. Trimming took 7 bases from V and 0 from J, leaving 12 bases between them. Here the CDR3 reads CASTGGGLNTEAFF. For the CDR3, the DNA is TGTGCCAGCACGGGGGGCGGGTTGAACACTGAAGCTTTCTTT.

With regard to this clone: At the DNA level, this CDR3 is encoded by other sequences in the same sample as well. The gene calls are TRBV4-1 and TRBJ2-1; TRBD2 might be the D (7 bases). The V gene's germline CDR1 is MGHRA and CDR2 YSYEKL. The CDR3 has 14 residues. Trimming removed 1 base from V and 8 bases from J, with 12 bases in between. CDR3 sequence: CASSQGLGGDEQFF. CDR3 DNA sequence: TGCGCCAGCAGCCAAGGGCTAGGGGGGGATGAGCAGTTCTTC.

DNA of the CDR3: TGTGCCAGTAGTATAGATCTAGGAGAGACCCAGTACTTC. Translating gives CASSIDLGETQYF. The rearrangement uses TRBV19 and TRBJ2-5; D is unclear. V was shortened by 0 bases and J by 4 bases, with 6 bases between the two germline ends. Germline V gene sequence: CDR1 LNHDA, CDR2 SQIVND (reference sequence). This CDR3 spans 13 amino acids.

The chain combines TRBV28 with TRBJ2-4; a possible D gene is TRBD2 (6 bases). This CDR3 region has 18 residues. The V gene lost 3 bases and the J gene lost 1 base, with 19 bases spanning the gap. CDR1 is MDHEN and CDR2 is SYDVKM in the germline V gene. CDR3 protein: CASSLGRGGRWAKNIQYF. Written as DNA, the CDR3 is TGTGCCAGCAGTTTGGGGAGAGGAGGGAGGTGGGCCAAAAACATTCAGTACTTC. The full variable domain, its missing parts supplied by reference TRBV28 and TRBJ2-4, is DVKVTQSSRYLVKRTGEKVFLECVQDMDHENMFWYRQDPGLGLRLIYFSYDVKMKEKGDIPEGYSVSREKKERFSLILESASTNQTSMYLCASSLGRGGRWAKNIQYFGAGTRLSVL.

The chain joins TRBV19 to TRBJ1-1; 7 nucleotides match TRBD1. The CDR3 spans 14 residues. Looked up from germline, CDR1 is LNHDA and CDR2 is SQIVND (reference sequence). V lost 5 bases and J lost 3; bases outside the gene matches: 6. The chain's CDR3 is CASSSWDRDTEAFF. For the CDR3, the DNA is TGTGCCAGTAGTTCATGGGACAGAGACACTGAAGCTTTCTTT.

CDR3: CAISEWGDRVSNQPQHF. The DNA for the CDR3 is TGTGCCATCAGTGAGTGGGGAGACAGGGTCAGCAATCAGCCCCAGCATTTT. The chain uses TRBV10-3 and TRBJ1-5; 7 positions agree with TRBD1. This CDR3 is built from 17 residues. V shed 1 base and J 1 base; nucleotides not matched to a gene: 7. From germline, CDR1 is ENHRY and CDR2 SYGVKD.

The rearrangement uses TRBV30 and TRBJ2-2, with TRBD2 matching over 10 bases. The V gene's germline CDR1 is GTSNPN and CDR2 SVGIG (reference sequence). CDR3 length equals 13 residues. V shed 4 bases, J shed 6 bases, and the junction held 2 bases outside the gene matches. The CDR3 DNA reads as TGTGCCTGGACCGGGACTAGCGCCGGGGAGCTGTTTTTT. It specifies CAWTGTSAGELFF. Variable domain in full (rest from reference TRBV30 and TRBJ2-2): SQTIHQWPATLVQPVGSPLSLECTVEGTSNPNLYWYRQAAGRGLQLLFYSVGIGQISSEVPQNLSASRPQDRQFILSSKKLLLSDSGFYLCAWTGTSAGELFFGEGSRLTVL.

The genes are TRBV5-1 and TRBJ2-2; the match to TRBD1 covers 9 bases. Germline loops: CDR1 SGHRS, CDR2 YFSETQ. The junction had 11 bases not matched to a gene; V was cut back by 3 bases and J by 2 bases. The CDR3 is 18 residues long. CDR3 coding DNA: TGCGCCAGCAGCTCCAAATTAACAGGGGGCGTTAACACCGGGGAGCTGTTTTTT. Residues: CASSSKLTGGVNTGELFF.

The chain combines TRBV11-2 with TRBJ1-2; 7 positions match TRBD1. The CDR3 runs to 16 residues. V trimming: 0 bases; J trimming: 5 bases; junction bases outside the gene matches: 9. Germline V gives CDR1 SGHAT, CDR2 FQNNGV. Here the CDR3 reads CASSLDPSGQVYGYTF. Written as DNA, the CDR3 is TGTGCCAGCAGCTTAGATCCGAGCGGACAGGTTTATGGCTACACCTTC.